This T cell receptor (beta chain) is drawn from a study of T cell responses to AZD1222 COVID-19 vaccine. About the research overall: Pooling of second doses given at about 4 or about 12 weeks was done.

Concerning this clone itself: Antigen: not known.

Broader study findings: Spike as a whole was targeted by vaccine-associated CD4 TCRs, dominant at 160-218 and 743-854. Donors were mostly white British, more females; clonal diversity possibly underestimated. Baseline testing showed seropositivity in only a handful of AZD1222 recipients.

Sequencing was performed with immunoSEQ multiplex PCR; in TCRdb, only in-frame clones are kept and a portion is missing. The table has around 110,000 clones, roughly nine tenths seen once; the top ten hold about 4.5%. The source is an adult in good health. The sample consisted of peripheral blood, taken on day 0 of AZD1222 vaccination.

The CDR3 region is CATSAFLTGRYGYTF. The CDR3 bases are TGTGCCACCAGTGCCTTTTTGACAGGGAGATATGGCTACACCTTC. This chain connects TRBV24-1 to TRBJ1-2; 7 nucleotides line up with TRBD1. The germline V gene has CDR1 KGHDR and CDR2 SFDVKD. This CDR3 region has 15 residues. V lost 5 bases to trimming and J lost 5 bases; unmatched junction nucleotides: 10.